This TCR beta chain comes out of a study of blood T cell repertoires in COVID-19. Looking at the study overall: Sites across the United States, Italy and Spain contributed samples from acute and convalescent COVID-19.

Germline V lookup: CDR1 MDHEN, CDR2 SYDVKM. The CDR3 totals 14 residues. The trim removed 3 bases at V and 2 bases at J, leaving 3 bases unmatched. TCRdb keeps only in-frame clones here, not all; method: immunoSEQ multiplex PCR. The sample shows roughly 150,000 clones, roughly 93% of them seen only once. Sequenced material: peripheral blood. This receptor was taken from a man between 18 and 35 years old with COVID-19, enrolled during active disease. The chain recombines TRBV28 with TRBJ2-7; TRBD1 matches at 8 bases. CDR3 DNA: TGTGCCAGCAGTTTCAGGGGGCAGGCCTACGAGCAGTACTTC. Translating gives CASSFRGQAYEQYF.